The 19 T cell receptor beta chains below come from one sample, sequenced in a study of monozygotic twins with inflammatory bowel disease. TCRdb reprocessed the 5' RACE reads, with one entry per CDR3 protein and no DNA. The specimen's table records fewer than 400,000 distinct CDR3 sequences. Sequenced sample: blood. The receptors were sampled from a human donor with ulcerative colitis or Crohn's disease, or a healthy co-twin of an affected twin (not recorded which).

CDR3 loop: CSARRSGRLKNIQYF. The chain joins TRBV20-1 to TRBJ2-4; lacking DNA, the TRBD1 call made by TCRdb goes unchecked. Germline values: CDR1 DFQATT, CDR2 SNEGSKA (reference sequence). The CDR3 is made up of 15 amino acids.

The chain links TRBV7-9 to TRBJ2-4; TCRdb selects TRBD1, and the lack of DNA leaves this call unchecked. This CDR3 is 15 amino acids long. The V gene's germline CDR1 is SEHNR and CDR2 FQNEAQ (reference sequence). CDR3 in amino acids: CASGGGSEAKNIQYF.

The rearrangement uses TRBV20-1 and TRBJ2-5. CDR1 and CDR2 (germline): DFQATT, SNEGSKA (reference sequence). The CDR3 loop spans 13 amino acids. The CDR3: CSASLWGEETQYF.

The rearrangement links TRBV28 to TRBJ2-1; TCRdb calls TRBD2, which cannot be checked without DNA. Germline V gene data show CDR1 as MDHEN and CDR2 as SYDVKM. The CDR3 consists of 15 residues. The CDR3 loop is CASSSPAGASNEQFF.

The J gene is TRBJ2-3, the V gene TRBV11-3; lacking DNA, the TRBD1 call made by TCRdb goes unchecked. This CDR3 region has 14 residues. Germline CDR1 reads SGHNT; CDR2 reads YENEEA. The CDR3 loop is CASSLSGGGDTQYF.

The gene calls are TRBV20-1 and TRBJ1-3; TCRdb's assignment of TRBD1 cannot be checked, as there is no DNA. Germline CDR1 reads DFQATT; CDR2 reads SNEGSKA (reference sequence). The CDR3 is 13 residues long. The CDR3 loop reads CSARAGTGWAIYF.

CDR3 in amino acids: CASSLIGDEQYF. The genes are TRBV7-9 and TRBJ2-7. Germline CDR1 is SEHNR and CDR2 is FQNEAQ (reference sequence). The CDR3 covers 12 residues.

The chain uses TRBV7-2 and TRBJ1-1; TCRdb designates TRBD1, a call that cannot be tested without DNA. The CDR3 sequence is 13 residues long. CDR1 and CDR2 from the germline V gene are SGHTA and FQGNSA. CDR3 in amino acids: CASSERQGGVAFF.

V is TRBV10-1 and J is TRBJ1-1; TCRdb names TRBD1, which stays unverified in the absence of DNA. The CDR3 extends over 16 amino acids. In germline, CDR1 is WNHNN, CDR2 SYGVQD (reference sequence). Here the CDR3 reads CASSAKQGIQNTEAFF.

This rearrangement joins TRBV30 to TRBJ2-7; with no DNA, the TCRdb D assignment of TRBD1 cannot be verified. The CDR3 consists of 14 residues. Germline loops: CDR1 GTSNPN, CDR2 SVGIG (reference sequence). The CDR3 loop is CAWSVAGGTYEQYF.

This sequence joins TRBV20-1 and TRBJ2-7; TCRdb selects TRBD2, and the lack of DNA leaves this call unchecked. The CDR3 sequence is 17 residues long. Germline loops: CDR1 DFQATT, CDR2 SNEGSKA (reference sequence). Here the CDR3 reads CSARDRRGTSGKYEQYF.

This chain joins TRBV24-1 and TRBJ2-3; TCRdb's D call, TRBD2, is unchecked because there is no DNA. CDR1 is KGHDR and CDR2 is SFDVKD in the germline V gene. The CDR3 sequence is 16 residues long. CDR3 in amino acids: CATSDPREIGTDTQYF.

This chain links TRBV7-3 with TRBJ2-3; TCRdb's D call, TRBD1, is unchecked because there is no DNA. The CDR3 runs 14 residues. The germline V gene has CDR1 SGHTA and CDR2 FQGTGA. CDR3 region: CASSPSGGADTQYF.

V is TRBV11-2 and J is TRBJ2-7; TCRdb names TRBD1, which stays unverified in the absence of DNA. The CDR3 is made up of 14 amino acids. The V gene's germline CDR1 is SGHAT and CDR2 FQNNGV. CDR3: CASSLWGGHNEQYF.

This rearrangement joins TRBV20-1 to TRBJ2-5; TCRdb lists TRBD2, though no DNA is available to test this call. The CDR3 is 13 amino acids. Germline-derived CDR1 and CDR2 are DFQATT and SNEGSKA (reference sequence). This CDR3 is CSARVAGGETQYF.

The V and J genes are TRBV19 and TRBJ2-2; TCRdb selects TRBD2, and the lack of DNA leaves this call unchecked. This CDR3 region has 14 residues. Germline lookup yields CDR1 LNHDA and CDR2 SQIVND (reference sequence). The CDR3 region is CASSIGAHTGELFF.

The chain's CDR3 is CASSLGPGNYNEQFF. The chain uses TRBV5-5 and TRBJ2-1. The CDR3 contains 15 residues. Germline loops: CDR1 SGHKS, CDR2 YYEKEE (reference sequence).

Here the CDR3 reads CASSGDRIYSYNSPLHF. The rearrangement joins TRBV11-2 to TRBJ1-6; there is no DNA to check the TCRdb D call of TRBD1. The length of the CDR3 is 17 residues. Germline V gene data show CDR1 as SGHAT and CDR2 as FQNNGV.

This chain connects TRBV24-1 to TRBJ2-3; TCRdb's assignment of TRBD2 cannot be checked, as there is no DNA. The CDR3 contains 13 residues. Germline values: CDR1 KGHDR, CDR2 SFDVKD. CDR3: CATSVAGTDTQYF.